The T cell receptor (beta chain) under discussion was sequenced for a study of PD-L1 blockade in urothelial cancer. Patients' urothelial carcinoma was locally advanced or metastatic. TCRdb's copy holds only in-frame clones and misses some; the assay was immunoSEQ multiplex PCR. This sample has approximately 100,000 clones; roughly 88% occur once, and the top ten carry more than 2%. CDR3 length equals 13 residues. V was cut by 0 bases and J by 4 bases, with 6 bases left in between. Germline V gene lookup returns CDR1 MNHNY and CDR2 SVGAGI (reference sequence). This receptor was obtained from a man in his fifties with urothelial cancer. This specimen was PBMCs, taken around atezolizumab (anti-PD-L1) treatment. V is TRBV6-6 and J is TRBJ1-2, with D uncertain. The CDR3 loop is CASSYSAGYGYTF. The CDR3 coding sequence is TGTGCCAGCAGTTACTCCGCAGGCTATGGCTACACCTTC.